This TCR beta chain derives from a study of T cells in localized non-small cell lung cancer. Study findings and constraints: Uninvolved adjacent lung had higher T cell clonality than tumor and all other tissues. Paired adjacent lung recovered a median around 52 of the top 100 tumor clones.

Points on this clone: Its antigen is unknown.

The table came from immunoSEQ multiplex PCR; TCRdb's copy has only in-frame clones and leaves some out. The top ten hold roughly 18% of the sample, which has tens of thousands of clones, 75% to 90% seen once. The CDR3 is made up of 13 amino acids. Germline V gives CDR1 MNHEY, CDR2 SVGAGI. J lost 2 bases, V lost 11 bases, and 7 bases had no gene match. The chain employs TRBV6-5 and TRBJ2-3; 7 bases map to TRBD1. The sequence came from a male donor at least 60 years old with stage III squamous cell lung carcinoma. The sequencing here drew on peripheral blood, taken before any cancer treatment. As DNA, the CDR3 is TGTGCCGGTCGGGACAGAAACACAGATACGCAGTATTTT. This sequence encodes CAGRDRNTDTQYF.